This T cell receptor beta chain appears in the sequencing data of a study of control samples from healthy donors and cancer patients. Trimming took off 3 bases at V and 14 bases at J, with 14 bases between the two ends. The CDR3 covers 13 residues. Germline-derived CDR1 and CDR2 are SGHTA and FQGNSA. Clones were sequenced by immunoSEQ multiplex PCR, and TCRdb holds only the in-frame ones, with some missing. The data hold fewer than 200,000 clones, with 85% to 95% observed a single time. The material sequenced was blood. This TCR was sampled from a man aged 18-30 years in good health. This chain joins TRBV7-2 and TRBJ1-6; D gene unclear. CDR3 loop: CASSFNTIGTLHF. The CDR3 DNA is TGTGCCAGCAGCTTTAACACCATCGGTACCCTCCACTTT.